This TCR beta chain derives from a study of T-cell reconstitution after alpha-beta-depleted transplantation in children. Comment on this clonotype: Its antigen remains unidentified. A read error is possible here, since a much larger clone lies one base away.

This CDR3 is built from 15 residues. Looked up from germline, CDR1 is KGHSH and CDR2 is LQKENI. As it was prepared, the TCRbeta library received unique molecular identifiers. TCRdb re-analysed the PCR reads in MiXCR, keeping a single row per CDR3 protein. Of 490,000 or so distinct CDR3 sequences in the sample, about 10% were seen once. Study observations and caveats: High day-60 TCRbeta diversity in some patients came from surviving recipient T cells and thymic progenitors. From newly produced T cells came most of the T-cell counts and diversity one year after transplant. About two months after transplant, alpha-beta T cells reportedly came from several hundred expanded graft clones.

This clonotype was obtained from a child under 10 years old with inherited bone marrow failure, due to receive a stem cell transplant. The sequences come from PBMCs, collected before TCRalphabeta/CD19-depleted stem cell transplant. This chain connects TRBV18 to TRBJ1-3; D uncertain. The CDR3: CASSPQRSSGDTIYF. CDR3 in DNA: TGTGCCAGCTCACCTCAGCGGAGCTCTGGAGACACCATATATTTT.